This T cell receptor beta chain comes out of a study of cytomegalovirus exposure and HLA in healthy donors. The PCR was carried out with 60 Vbeta primers and 13 Jbeta primers. The assay was immunoSEQ multiplex PCR, and TCRdb's table has in-frame clones only and misses some. The sample consists of 200,000 to 250,000 clones, approximately 87% of them appearing once. Findings of the study overall: An Asian-associated ancestry cluster reportedly showed fewer N-insertions than the approximately 650-donor mean in a later analysis.

Germline V CDR1 and CDR2: MNHNS, SASEGT. The CDR3 has 13 amino acids. As regards this clone: The target antigen is unknown. Relative to the germline gene, one junction end is altered; a read error may explain this.

The sequence derives from a human donor in good health. Sequencing used PBMCs. The chain links TRBV6-1 to TRBJ1-1, with TRBD1 as a possible D gene (5 bases). The CDR3 spells CASTGLGNAEAFF. The DNA of the CDR3 is TGTGCCAGCACAGGGCTGGGGAACGCTGAAGCTTTCTTT.